Following are 30 T cell receptor beta chains from one sample sequenced in a study of shared clonotypes between healthy human individuals. The method was immunoSEQ multiplex PCR; TCRdb's version includes in-frame clones alone and lacks a portion of them. The profile covers roughly 2.2 million clones, with over 90% appearing a single time and under 0.45% taken by the ten largest. Specimen: naive CD4+ T cells from PBMCs. Described subset: CD45RA+ positively selected. Receptors were obtained from a man in his late teens or twenties in good health. Some clones in this sample may be carry-over from other donors' samples.

The chain recombines TRBV4-1 with TRBJ2-7; TRBD2 matches 9 bases. CDR1 MGHRA and CDR2 YSYEKL come from the germline V gene. The CDR3 sequence is 15 residues long. V dropped 1 base and J dropped 3; count of bases not matched to a gene: 4. The CDR3 sequence is CASSQGTSVYYEQYF. As DNA, the CDR3 is TGCGCCAGCAGCCAAGGGACTAGCGTTTACTACGAGCAGTACTTC.

The chain uses TRBV10-3 and TRBJ2-3, with a tentative D call TRBD2 (6 bases). The CDR3 is 15 residues long. Trimming left V 6 bases short and J 0 bases short, with 13 bases between. Germline V gene data show CDR1 as ENHRY and CDR2 as SYGVKD. The CDR3 is CAIRGVAESTDTQYF. In DNA form, the CDR3 reads TGTGCCATCAGGGGGGTAGCGGAGAGCACAGATACGCAGTATTTT.

V and J are TRBV6-5 and TRBJ2-1; D remains ambiguous. The germline gives CDR1 MNHEY, CDR2 SVGAGI. The V end was cut by 0 bases, the J end by 0 bases, with 9 bases between. This CDR3 has 16 amino acids. In nucleotides, the CDR3 is TGTGCCAGCAGTTACTCGGCAGACTTCTCCTACAATGAGCAGTTCTTC. This encodes CASSYSADFSYNEQFF.

CDR3 protein: CATSRGVPTSYGYTF. The CDR3 coding sequence is TGTGCCACCAGCAGAGGCGTCCCTACCTCCTATGGCTACACCTTC. The rearrangement uses TRBV15 and TRBJ1-2; D is ambiguous. The V end was cut by 1 base, the J end by 4 bases, with 13 bases between. Germline V lookup: CDR1 LNHNV, CDR2 YYDKDF (reference sequence). The CDR3 is 15 residues long. The full variable domain, completed using reference TRBV15 and TRBJ1-2, is DAMVIQNPRYQVTQFGKPVTLSCSQTLNHNVMYWYQQKSSQAPKLLFHYYDKDFNNEADTPDNFQSRRPNTSFCFLDIRSPGLGDTAMYLCATSRGVPTSYGYTFGSGTRLTVV.

This rearrangement joins TRBV5-1 to TRBJ2-2, with 8 bases fitting TRBD2. The CDR3 has 16 amino acids. Unmatched junction bases numbered 12, after V lost 6 bases and J lost 5 bases. Germline V CDR1 and CDR2: SGHRS, YFSETQ. Here the CDR3 DNA reads TGCGCCAGCAATCCACTCGCGGGAGGCCCTACCGGGGAGCTGTTTTTT. This gives the protein CASNPLAGGPTGELFF.

To note about this clone: The same CDR3 also results from other DNA sequences found in this sample. The chain couples TRBV6-6 to TRBJ2-7; the D gene is possibly TRBD2 (6 bases). The CDR3 is 13 amino acids. V was pared by 8 bases and J by 5 bases, with 16 bases between. CDR1 MNHNY and CDR2 SVGAGI come from the germline V gene (reference sequence). The CDR3 nucleotides are TGTGCCAGCCGTAGAACGGGACTCAACGAGCAGTACTTC. It encodes CASRRTGLNEQYF.

In the case of this clone: This sample includes further DNA sequences coding for the same CDR3. The rearrangement links TRBV7-2 to TRBJ2-7; D not certain. Germline CDR1 reads SGHTA; CDR2 reads FQGNSA. Trimming shortened V by 0 bases and J by 4 bases, and 7 bases separated the two germline ends. This CDR3 comprises 13 residues. CDR3 protein: CASSLAGLYEQYF. The CDR3, as DNA: TGTGCCAGCAGCTTAGCCGGTCTGTACGAGCAGTACTTC.

This rearrangement joins TRBV9 to TRBJ1-1, with D perhaps matching TRBD1 (6 bases). Germline CDR1 is SGDLS and CDR2 is YYNGEE. The CDR3 length is 16 residues. Trimming shortened V by 4 bases and J by 4 bases, and 20 bases separated the two germline ends. In nucleotides, the CDR3 is TGTGCCAGCAGCCCTCGGGGGGCGGGACGGAGCACTGAAGCTTTCTTT. It yields the protein CASSPRGAGRSTEAFF.

This chain uses TRBV28 with TRBJ1-4; TRBD1 agrees at 11 bases. The CDR3 has 16 residues. V shed 3 bases and J 10 bases; nucleotides not matched to a gene: 10. Germline-derived CDR1 and CDR2 are MDHEN and SYDVKM. The CDR3 DNA reads TGTGCCAGCAGTTTCCGAGGGGGGACAGGGGGTAGAAAACTGTTTTTT. It translates to CASSFRGGTGGRKLFF.

V gene TRBV7-2 combines with J gene TRBJ1-1; TRBD1 aligns across 7 bases. Germline values: CDR1 SGHTA, CDR2 FQGNSA. V lost 5 bases, J lost 0 bases, and 6 bases stayed unmatched. The CDR3 runs to 15 residues. As DNA, the CDR3 is TGTGCCAGCAGCCCCAGGGGGGTAATGAACACTGAAGCTTTCTTT. It yields the protein CASSPRGVMNTEAFF. Combining the CDR3 with reference TRBV7-2 and TRBJ1-1 gives the whole variable domain GAGVSQSPSNKVTEKGKDVELRCDPISGHTALYWYRQSLGQGLEFLIYFQGNSAPDKSGLPSDRFSAERTGGSVSTLTIQRTQQEDSAVYLCASSPRGVMNTEAFFGQGTRLTVV.

The chain is built from TRBV27 and TRBJ1-2; a weak D match, TRBD1 (6 bases). Germline assignment: CDR1 MNHEY and CDR2 SMNVEV (reference sequence). CDR3 length: 17 residues. V lost 8 bases and J lost 2, with 24 bases in between. The CDR3 nucleotides are TGTGCCAGCTCCCCCGGGGGGGCCCCTTTATCGAACTATGGCTACACCTTC. Protein sequence: CASSPGGAPLSNYGYTF.

The rearrangement joins TRBV30 to TRBJ1-1; D remains ambiguous. The CDR3 runs 12 residues. Germline V gene lookup returns CDR1 GTSNPN and CDR2 SVGIG (reference sequence). V dropped 8 bases and J dropped 2 bases, with 12 bases sitting between them. CDR3 sequence: CAGSRVNTEAFF. In DNA form, the CDR3 reads TGTGCCGGGTCGAGGGTTAACACTGAAGCTTTCTTT.

V gene TRBV4-3 combines with J gene TRBJ2-1; either TRBD1 or TRBD2 may fit D (5 bases each). Germline CDR1 reads LGHNA; CDR2 reads YSLEER. The CDR3 is 15 amino acids. V lost 4 bases to trimming and J lost 1 base, with 11 bases between them. The CDR3 loop is CASSRLGESYNEQFF. As DNA, the CDR3 is TGCGCCAGCAGCCGGTTGGGGGAGTCCTACAATGAGCAGTTCTTC.

This chain connects TRBV7-9 to TRBJ2-5, with no clear D. With 0 bases removed from V and 7 bases from J, the gap between germline ends came to 15 bases. Germline lookup yields CDR1 SEHNR and CDR2 FQNEAQ (reference sequence). The CDR3 runs to 15 residues. The CDR3 here is CASSLADGYRVTQYF. CDR3 DNA: TGTGCCAGCAGCTTAGCGGATGGCTATCGTGTGACCCAGTACTTC.

The rearrangement links TRBV15 to TRBJ2-2; D ambiguous. V was trimmed by 5 bases and J by 1 base, leaving 8 bases between them. The germline gives CDR1 LNHNV, CDR2 YYDKDF (reference sequence). The CDR3 has 14 residues. The CDR3 sequence: CATSGVGNTGELFF. The CDR3 nucleotides are TGTGCCACCAGCGGCGTCGGGAACACCGGGGAGCTGTTTTTT. Complete variable domain (other parts from reference TRBV15 and TRBJ2-2): DAMVIQNPRYQVTQFGKPVTLSCSQTLNHNVMYWYQQKSSQAPKLLFHYYDKDFNNEADTPDNFQSRRPNTSFCFLDIRSPGLGDTAMYLCATSGVGNTGELFFGEGSRLTVL.

The chain employs TRBV6-5 and TRBJ2-7; D uncertain. Germline V gene sequence: CDR1 MNHEY, CDR2 SVGAGI. The CDR3 runs to 13 residues. The V end was cut by 5 bases, the J end by 3 bases, with 11 bases between. CDR3 DNA: TGTGCCAGCAGTGGACCAGGCAACTACGAGCAGTACTTC. Protein sequence: CASSGPGNYEQYF.

This chain uses TRBV9 with TRBJ2-2, with D perhaps assigned TRBD1 or TRBD2 (5 bases each). V was trimmed by 3 bases and J by 6 bases, leaving 12 bases between them. Germline V gene data show CDR1 as SGDLS and CDR2 as YYNGEE. The CDR3 totals 14 residues. The CDR3 spells CASSAAGTAGELFF. CDR3 in DNA: TGTGCCAGCAGCGCAGCCGGGACCGCCGGGGAGCTGTTTTTT.

The chain recombines TRBV15 with TRBJ1-4; perhaps TRBD1 as D (6 bases). CDR1 LNHNV and CDR2 YYDKDF come from the germline V gene (reference sequence). The CDR3 sequence is 22 residues long. V lost 0 bases to trimming and J lost 0 bases, with 26 bases between them. DNA for the CDR3: TGTGCCACCAGCAGAGATTTGACCCGGAACAGGGCGGGTTCCGCAACTAATGAAAAACTGTTTTTT. Translating gives CATSRDLTRNRAGSATNEKLFF. The entire variable domain, with the rest obtained from reference TRBV15 and TRBJ1-4, is as follows: DAMVIQNPRYQVTQFGKPVTLSCSQTLNHNVMYWYQQKSSQAPKLLFHYYDKDFNNEADTPDNFQSRRPNTSFCFLDIRSPGLGDTAMYLCATSRDLTRNRAGSATNEKLFFGSGTQLSVL.

The chain couples TRBV29-1 to TRBJ2-3; 10 nucleotides align to TRBD1. From germline, CDR1 is SQVTM and CDR2 ANQGSEA. The CDR3 spans 13 residues. J gave up 4 bases and V 7 bases, and 5 bases lay outside the gene matches. As DNA, the CDR3 is TGCAGCGAGGGGACAGGGGATTCAGATACGCAGTATTTT. Translation: CSEGTGDSDTQYF.

The V call is TRBV5-1, the J call TRBJ2-7; D tentatively reads TRBD1 or TRBD2 (5 bases each). The germline V gene has CDR1 SGHRS and CDR2 YFSETQ. V lost 0 bases and J lost 5, with 18 bases in between. CDR3 length equals 16 residues. CDR3 residues: CASSLGGPRSSDEQYF. CDR3 bases: TGCGCCAGCAGCTTGGGGGGACCCCGAAGCTCAGACGAGCAGTACTTC.

The genes are TRBV5-5 and TRBJ2-4, with D perhaps matching TRBD1 (7 bases). CDR3 length: 13 residues. Looked up from germline, CDR1 is SGHKS and CDR2 is YYEKEE (reference sequence). Deletions cut 1 base from V and 8 bases from J, with 10 bases between. CDR3 sequence: CASSLTGEDIQYF. The CDR3 DNA reads TGTGCCAGCAGCTTGACAGGGGAGGACATTCAGTACTTC.

This chain links TRBV5-4 with TRBJ2-4; the D gene is possibly TRBD2 (5 bases). Germline CDR1 is SGHNT and CDR2 is YYREEE (reference sequence). The V end lost 0 bases, the J end lost 6 bases, and 10 bases lay between the germline ends. This CDR3 has 14 amino acids. CDR3 sequence reads: CASSLEAAGNIQYF. Here the CDR3 DNA reads TGTGCCAGCAGCTTGGAAGCTGCGGGAAACATTCAGTACTTC. The full variable domain, completed using reference TRBV5-4 and TRBJ2-4, is ETGVTQSPTHLIKTRGQQVTLRCSSQSGHNTVSWYQQALGQGPQFIFQYYREEENGRGNFPPRFSGLQFPNYSSELNVNALELDDSALYLCASSLEAAGNIQYFGAGTRLSVL.

For this clone: The sample contains more than one DNA sequence encoding this CDR3. The chain links TRBV11-2 to TRBJ2-3; 7 nucleotides match TRBD2. The CDR3 covers 15 residues. Looked up from germline, CDR1 is SGHAT and CDR2 is FQNNGV. V gave up 2 bases and J gave up 4 bases; unmatched junction bases: 6. CDR3 protein: CASSLLAGVADTQYF. CDR3 coding DNA: TGTGCCAGCAGCTTACTTGCGGGAGTCGCAGATACGCAGTATTTT.

The chain links TRBV29-1 to TRBJ2-3, with D possibly TRBD2 on 5 matching bases. The germline V and J ends were trimmed by 0 bases and 1 base, with 11 bases remaining between them. Germline V CDR1 and CDR2: SQVTM, ANQGSEA. CDR3 length: 15 residues. The CDR3 spells CSVEDLRVRTDTQYF. The CDR3 nucleotides read TGCAGCGTTGAAGATCTGAGGGTGCGCACAGATACGCAGTATTTT.

The chain couples TRBV6-5 to TRBJ1-4; D is unresolved. CDR3 length: 14 amino acids. Between the trimmed V and J ends, which lost 5 bases and 3 bases, there was a span of 10 bases. CDR1 and CDR2 (germline): MNHEY, SVGAGI. For the CDR3, the DNA is TGTGCCAGCAGTAAAGGGTGGGCTAATGAAAAACTGTTTTTT. Its translation is CASSKGWANEKLFF.

The J gene is TRBJ2-7, the V gene TRBV28; the D is unclear. Per the germline V gene, CDR1 is MDHEN and CDR2 is SYDVKM. V lost 7 bases to trimming and J lost 2 bases, with 9 bases between them. CDR3 size: 12 residues. The CDR3 loop reads CASKYGTYEQYF. The CDR3 coding sequence is TGTGCCAGCAAGTACGGAACCTACGAGCAGTACTTC.

The chain is built from TRBV14 and TRBJ2-3, with D unclear. Trimming took 1 base from V and 2 from J, leaving 10 bases between them. CDR3 length equals 15 residues. CDR1 and CDR2 from the germline V gene are SGHDN and FVKESK. The CDR3 coding sequence is TGTGCCAGCAGCCAAGGGGCAGACATCACAGATACGCAGTATTTT. This sequence encodes CASSQGADITDTQYF.

The V call is TRBV18, the J call TRBJ2-6, with 8 nucleotides matching TRBD1. Trimming removed 3 bases from V and 2 bases from J; junction bases left unmatched: 3. CDR3 length: 16 amino acids. Germline lookup yields CDR1 KGHSH and CDR2 LQKENI. The CDR3, as DNA: TGTGCCAGCTCACCCATACAGGGGGCTGGGGCCAACGTCCTGACTTTC. Amino acid sequence: CASSPIQGAGANVLTF. Based on the CDR3 plus reference TRBV18 and TRBJ2-6, the full variable domain is NAGVMQNPRHLVRRRGQEARLRCSPMKGHSHVYWYRQLPEEGLKFMVYLQKENIIDESGMPKERFSAEFPKEGPSILRIQQVVRGDSAAYFCASSPIQGAGANVLTFGAGSRLTVL.

The rearrangement uses TRBV9 and TRBJ2-3, with 8 bases fitting TRBD1. Trimming at V came to 0 bases and at J to 6 bases, leaving 6 bases not matched to a gene. The germline V gene has CDR1 SGDLS and CDR2 YYNGEE. The CDR3 is 15 amino acids. The CDR3, as DNA: TGTGCCAGCAGCGTAGGCGACAGGGGTGGGGATACGCAGTATTTT. Translating gives CASSVGDRGGDTQYF.

This clone showed up just once. The rearrangement joins TRBV11-1 to TRBJ2-1, with a weak D call TRBD1 (6 bases). The V gene's germline CDR1 is SGHAT and CDR2 FQDESV (reference sequence). V was cut by 7 bases and J by 5 bases, with 15 bases left in between. CDR3 length: 14 residues. The DNA of the CDR3 is TGTGCCAGCAACACCTATCAGGGGAACAATGAGCAGTTCTTC. It translates to CASNTYQGNNEQFF.